The clone carrying this T cell receptor beta chain was observed a few times. Its cognate antigen is unknown. The data derive from a study of beta chain features in type 1 diabetes. In the study overall: The patients were much like the healthy donors in age, gender and cell yields.

Regarding the study as a whole: Whatever favoring of shorter templates PCR might show would apply equally to patients and controls.

Expressed TCRB transcripts got sequenced, as all isolated RNA was reverse transcribed. TCRdb's copy holds only in-frame clones and misses some; the assay was immunoSEQ multiplex PCR. The sample lists 300,000 to 400,000 clones, more than 9.5% occurring once. This CDR3 is built from 16 residues. Germline trimming cut 4 bases from V and 0 bases from J; bases unmatched to any gene: 6. Germline values: CDR1 SGHRS, CDR2 YFSETQ. The TCR was taken from a woman in her thirties in good health. The chain combines TRBV5-1 with TRBJ2-2; 7 positions agree with TRBD1. The sample consisted of naive CD4+ T cells from blood. This chain's CDR3 is CASSRTGTANTGELFF. Here the CDR3 DNA reads TGCGCCAGCAGCCGTACCGGGACAGCGAACACCGGGGAGCTGTTTTTT. The entire variable domain, with the rest obtained from reference TRBV5-1 and TRBJ2-2, is as follows: KAGVTQTPRYLIKTRGQQVTLSCSPISGHRSVSWYQQTPGQGLQFLFEYFSETQRNKGNFPGRFSGRQFSNSRSEMNVSTLELGDSALYLCASSRTGTANTGELFFGEGSRLTVL.